These 23 T cell receptor beta chains share one sample of origin, sequenced in a study of cytomegalovirus exposure and HLA in healthy donors. Profiled with immunoSEQ multiplex PCR; TCRdb holds only in-frame clones, not every one. Of 150,000 to 200,000 clones listed, approximately 87% are singletons. The sample comprised PBMCs. The origin of the receptors is a woman between 25 and 40 years old in good health and CMV-seronegative.

Only a few counts were recorded for this clone. The chain carries TRBV14 and TRBJ2-7; 9 nucleotides match TRBD1. CDR3 length: 14 residues. The germline CDR1 and CDR2 sequences are SGHDN and FVKESK. Trimming took 10 bases from V and 2 from J; bases not matched to a gene: 9. CDR3 sequence reads: CAIFRGQGTYEQYF. The DNA for the CDR3 is TGTGCCATCTTTAGGGGACAGGGCACCTACGAGCAGTACTTC.

The chain employs TRBV6-1 and TRBJ1-5; TRBD1 might be the D (5 bases). The CDR3 consists of 16 residues. Germline CDR1 and CDR2: MNHNS and SASEGT. V was cut by 3 bases and J by 0 bases, with 12 bases left in between. CDR3 sequence: CASSDAGSYSNQPQHF. The CDR3 DNA follows: TGTGCCAGCAGTGACGCAGGGTCTTATAGCAATCAGCCCCAGCATTTT.

V is TRBV21-1 and J is TRBJ2-7; no DNA check was done on the table's D call, TRBD1. TRBV21-1 constitutes a pseudogene. The CDR3 covers 12 residues. The CDR3 DNA sequence: TGTGCCAGCATCGACAGGTTGTACGAGCAGTACTTC. It specifies CASIDRLYEQYF.

The chain has TRBV4-2 and TRBJ1-5; tentative D call: TRBD1 (6 bases). Trimming took off 2 bases at V and 0 bases at J, with 14 bases between the two ends. The V gene's germline CDR1 is LGHNA and CDR2 YNFKEQ. The CDR3 has 17 amino acids. CDR3 protein: CASSQLCRGSSNQPQHF. DNA of the CDR3: TGTGCCAGCAGCCAACTTTGCAGGGGTTCTAGCAATCAGCCCCAGCATTTT.

V and J are TRBV7-6 and TRBJ1-1, with 8 bases that match TRBD1. CDR1 is SGHVS and CDR2 is FNYEAQ in the germline V gene. The J segment lost 6 bases and the V segment lost 6 bases, leaving 9 bases of the junction unmatched. The CDR3 spans 14 residues. The CDR3 region has the DNA TGTGCCAGCAGTCGAACAGGGGGGGAGTCTGAAGCTTTCTTT. Residues: CASSRTGGESEAFF.

The genes are TRBV10-3 and TRBJ2-5; TRBD2 aligns across 15 bases. J gave up 4 bases and V 4 bases, and 4 bases lay outside the gene matches. Germline-derived CDR1 and CDR2 are ENHRY and SYGVKD. There are 16 residues in the CDR3. The CDR3 nucleotides read TGTGCCATCAGTGGGACTAGCGGGGGGGCCATAGAGACCCAGTACTTC. Protein sequence: CAISGTSGGAIETQYF.

V is TRBV6-1 and J is TRBJ1-2; 7 nucleotides align to TRBD1. V was clipped by 4 bases and J by 2 bases; unmatched bases: 13. Germline V lookup: CDR1 MNHNS, CDR2 SASEGT. The CDR3 loop spans 17 amino acids. The CDR3 bases are TGTGCCAGCAGTGGGGCCGTCCGGGACAGATTAAACTATGGCTACACCTTC. The encoded protein is CASSGAVRDRLNYGYTF.

V gene TRBV7-2 combines with J gene TRBJ2-5; D possibly corresponds to TRBD2 (6 bases). CDR3 length: 15 residues. CDR1 is SGHTA and CDR2 is FQGNSA in the germline V gene. V lost 4 bases, J lost 5 bases, and 17 bases lay in between. CDR3: CASSSDYPLGETQYF. CDR3 DNA: TGTGCCAGCAGCTCGGACTACCCCTTAGGGGAGACCCAGTACTTC.

The chain has TRBV9 and TRBJ2-3, with 8 bases identical to TRBD2. CDR3 length: 16 residues. Germline V gene data show CDR1 as SGDLS and CDR2 as YYNGEE. Trimming took 4 bases from V and 4 from J; bases not matched to a gene: 11. CDR3 residues: CASSSSLSGGADTQYF. In DNA form, the CDR3 reads TGTGCCAGCAGCTCTAGTTTATCGGGGGGGGCAGATACGCAGTATTTT.

The rearrangement links TRBV7-2 to TRBJ2-7; TRBD1 is a possible D gene (6 bases). Deletions cut 3 bases from V and 2 bases from J, with 11 bases between. CDR1 SGHTA and CDR2 FQGNSA come from the germline V gene. This CDR3 is built from 14 residues. The CDR3 sequence is CASSFFRDTYEQYF. CDR3 bases: TGTGCCAGCAGCTTCTTCCGGGACACCTACGAGCAGTACTTC.

V is TRBV6-5 and J is TRBJ1-5; 9 nucleotides match TRBD1. Germline trimming cut 5 bases from V and 5 bases from J; bases unmatched to any gene: 4. The CDR3 sequence is 14 residues long. Per germline, CDR1 MNHEY and CDR2 SVGAGI. The CDR3 spells CASSRQGGDQPQHF. CDR3 nucleotides: TGTGCCAGCAGTCGACAGGGGGGTGATCAGCCCCAGCATTTT.

This clone was found once. This chain links TRBV5-1 with TRBJ2-6; D is possibly TRBD1 (5 bases). The CDR3 is 18 residues long. Germline assignment: CDR1 SGHRS and CDR2 YFSETQ. Trimming removed 3 bases from V and 0 bases from J, with 16 bases in between. CDR3 bases: TGCGCCAGCAGCTGGCCAGGGTTTCCCCTCTCTGGGGCCAACGTCCTGACTTTC. It is translated as CASSWPGFPLSGANVLTF. The variable domain in full, completed from reference TRBV5-1 and TRBJ2-6, reads KAGVTQTPRYLIKTRGQQVTLSCSPISGHRSVSWYQQTPGQGLQFLFEYFSETQRNKGNFPGRFSGRQFSNSRSEMNVSTLELGDSALYLCASSWPGFPLSGANVLTFGAGSRLTVL.

This chain joins TRBV7-8 and TRBJ1-1, with D maybe TRBD1 (6 bases). From germline, CDR1 is SGHVS and CDR2 FQNEAQ. The CDR3 has 17 residues. V lost 1 base and J lost 5, with 20 bases in between. In nucleotides, the CDR3 is TGTGCCAGCAGCTTAGTTGGGGGCGGCCTCAAGGGTACTGAAGCTTTCTTT. As protein: CASSLVGGGLKGTEAFF.

The rearrangement uses TRBV9 and TRBJ2-1; TRBD2 agrees at 10 bases. V lost 0 bases and J lost 7; bases outside the gene matches: 7. The CDR3 totals 16 residues. Germline CDR1 is SGDLS and CDR2 is YYNGEE. CDR3 DNA: TGTGCCAGCAGCGTAGGTAGCGGGGGGACTCTGAATGAGCAGTTCTTC. It translates to CASSVGSGGTLNEQFF.

The rearrangement uses TRBV29-1 and TRBJ1-1, with D uncertain. This CDR3 has 14 amino acids. The germline gives CDR1 SQVTM, CDR2 ANQGSEA. The V end lost 4 bases, the J end lost 1 base, and 13 bases lay between the germline ends. The CDR3 is CSVVAGNQNTEAFF. The DNA for the CDR3 is TGCAGCGTTGTTGCTGGCAATCAGAACACTGAAGCTTTCTTT.

The chain uses TRBV5-1 and TRBJ2-3; 10 bases agree with TRBD2. With V trimmed by 4 bases and J by 6 bases, 11 bases remained unmatched. The CDR3 runs 16 residues. Per the germline V gene, CDR1 is SGHRS and CDR2 is YFSETQ. The chain's CDR3 is CASSPKRGGIWDTQYF. In DNA, the CDR3 is TGCGCCAGCAGCCCAAAGCGGGGGGGCATTTGGGATACGCAGTATTTT. The variable domain in full, with the rest retrieved from reference TRBV5-1 and TRBJ2-3, is KAGVTQTPRYLIKTRGQQVTLSCSPISGHRSVSWYQQTPGQGLQFLFEYFSETQRNKGNFPGRFSGRQFSNSRSEMNVSTLELGDSALYLCASSPKRGGIWDTQYFGPGTRLTVL.

This clone was picked up one time. The chain combines TRBV5-1 with TRBJ1-6, with 8 bases aligning to TRBD1. The junction had 8 bases not matched to a gene; V was cut back by 0 bases and J by 6 bases. Germline V lookup: CDR1 SGHRS, CDR2 YFSETQ. The length of the CDR3 is 17 residues. This CDR3 is CASSLVGTGLTNSPLHF. In nucleotides, the CDR3 is TGCGCCAGCAGCTTGGTAGGGACAGGATTGACTAATTCACCCCTCCACTTT.

This clone was observed a handful of times. The gene calls are TRBV15 and TRBJ1-4, with TRBD1 matching 8 bases. Trimming cost V 3 bases and J 5 bases; bases outside gene matches: 5. This CDR3 has 15 residues. Germline CDR1 and CDR2: LNHNV and YYDKDF (reference sequence). CDR3 residues: CATSSGQGKNEKLFF. CDR3 sequence (DNA): TGTGCCACCAGCAGTGGACAGGGCAAAAATGAAAAACTGTTTTTT.

V usage is TRBV19 and J usage is TRBJ2-3, with 11 bases lining up with TRBD1. Germline-derived CDR1 and CDR2 are LNHDA and SQIVND (reference sequence). With 6 bases clipped from V and 0 bases from J, the junction kept 14 bases outside the gene matches. There are 19 residues in the CDR3. DNA for the CDR3: TGTGCCAGTAGGGCTTGGGGACAGGGGGTAGAGGCAAGCACAGATACGCAGTATTTT. As protein: CASRAWGQGVEASTDTQYF.

The rearrangement links TRBV23-1 to TRBJ1-2, with TRBD1 identical over 8 bases. TRBV23-1 counts as an open reading frame of uncertain function. The V segment lost 0 bases and the J segment 1 base; nucleotides outside the gene matches: 7. This CDR3 is built from 17 residues. CDR3 coding DNA: TGCGCCAGCAGTCAATCGGTCAGGGGGCAGGGTAACTATGGCTACACCTTC. It codes for CASSQSVRGQGNYGYTF.

V is TRBV23-1 and J is TRBJ1-6, with TRBD1 identical over 8 bases. TRBV23-1 is an ORF, with its function uncertain. Trimming removed 2 bases from V and 8 bases from J; junction bases left unmatched: 5. This CDR3 spans 15 amino acids. CDR3 loop: CASSQRTGSDSPLHF. The CDR3 DNA reads TGCGCCAGCAGTCAACGGACAGGGAGTGATTCACCCCTCCACTTT.

The chain couples TRBV6-1 to TRBJ2-2, with D possibly TRBD2 on 5 matching bases. The CDR3 is 14 residues long. V was shortened by 2 bases and J by 3 bases, with 7 bases between the two germline ends. Per the germline V gene, CDR1 is MNHNS and CDR2 is SASEGT. The CDR3 sequence: CASSEKLDTGELFF. CDR3 bases: TGTGCCAGCAGTGAAAAACTAGACACCGGGGAGCTGTTTTTT.

The chain recombines TRBV10-3 with TRBJ1-6, with 7 bases that match TRBD1. Germline trimming cut 6 bases from V and 5 bases from J; bases unmatched to any gene: 7. This CDR3 comprises 15 residues. Germline-derived CDR1 and CDR2 are ENHRY and SYGVKD. The CDR3 loop is CAIRSGTADNSPLHF. The CDR3 DNA is TGTGCCATCAGGTCCGGGACAGCCGATAATTCACCCCTCCACTTT.